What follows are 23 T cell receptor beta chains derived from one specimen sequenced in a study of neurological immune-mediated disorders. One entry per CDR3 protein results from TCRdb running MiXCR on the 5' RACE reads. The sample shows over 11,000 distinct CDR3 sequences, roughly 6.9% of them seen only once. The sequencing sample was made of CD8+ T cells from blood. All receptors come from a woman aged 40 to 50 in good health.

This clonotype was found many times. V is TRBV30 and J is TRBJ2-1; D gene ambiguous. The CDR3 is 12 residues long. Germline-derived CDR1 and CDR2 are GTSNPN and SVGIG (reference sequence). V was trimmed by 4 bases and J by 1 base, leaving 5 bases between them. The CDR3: CAWIRSYNEQFF. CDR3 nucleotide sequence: TGTGCCTGGATTCGGTCCTACAATGAGCAGTTCTTC.

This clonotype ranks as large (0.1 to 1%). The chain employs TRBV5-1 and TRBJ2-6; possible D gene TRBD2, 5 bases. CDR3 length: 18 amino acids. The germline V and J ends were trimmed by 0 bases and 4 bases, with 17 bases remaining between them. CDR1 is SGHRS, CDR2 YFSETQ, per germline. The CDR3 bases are TGCGCCAGCAGCTTGGTGGAGGACGCAGGTGGCGGGGCCAACGTCCTGACTTTC. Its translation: CASSLVEDAGGGANVLTF.

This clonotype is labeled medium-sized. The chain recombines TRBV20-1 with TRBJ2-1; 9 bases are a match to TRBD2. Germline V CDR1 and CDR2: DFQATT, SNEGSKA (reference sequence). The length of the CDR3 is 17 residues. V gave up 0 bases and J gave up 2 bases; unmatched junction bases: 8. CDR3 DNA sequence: TGCAGTGCTAGAGATGGCGTCGAGCGGGAGGCCTACAATGAGCAGTTCTTC. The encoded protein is CSARDGVEREAYNEQFF.

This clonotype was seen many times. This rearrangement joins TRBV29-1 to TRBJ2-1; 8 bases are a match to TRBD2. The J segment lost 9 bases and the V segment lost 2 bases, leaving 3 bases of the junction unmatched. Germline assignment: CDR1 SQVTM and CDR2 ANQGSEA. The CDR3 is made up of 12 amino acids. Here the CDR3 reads CSVEMLAGEQFF. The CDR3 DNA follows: TGCAGCGTTGAAATGCTAGCGGGTGAGCAGTTCTTC.

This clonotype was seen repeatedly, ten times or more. CDR3 sequence: CAWSVQGYEQYF. In DNA, the CDR3 is TGTGCCTGGAGTGTACAGGGCTACGAGCAGTACTTC. This rearrangement joins TRBV30 to TRBJ2-7; tentative D call: TRBD1 (6 bases). CDR3 length equals 12 residues. CDR1 and CDR2 from the germline V gene are GTSNPN and SVGIG (reference sequence). The V gene lost 0 bases and the J gene lost 3 bases, with 6 bases spanning the gap.

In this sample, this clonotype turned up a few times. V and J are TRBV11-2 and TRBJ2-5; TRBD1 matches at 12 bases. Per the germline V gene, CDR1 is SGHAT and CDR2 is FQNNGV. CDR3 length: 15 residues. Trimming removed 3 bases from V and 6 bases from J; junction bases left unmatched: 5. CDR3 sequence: CASSLGQGAMQTQYF. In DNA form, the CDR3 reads TGTGCCAGCAGCTTGGGACAGGGGGCGATGCAGACCCAGTACTTC.

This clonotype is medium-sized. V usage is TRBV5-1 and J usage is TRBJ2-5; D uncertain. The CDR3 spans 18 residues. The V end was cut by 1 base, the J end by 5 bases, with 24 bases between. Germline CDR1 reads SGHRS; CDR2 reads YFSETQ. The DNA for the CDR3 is TGCGCCAGCAGCTTGATCGGGCAACCAACCGCGTCATTGGAGACCCAGTACTTC. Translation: CASSLIGQPTASLETQYF.

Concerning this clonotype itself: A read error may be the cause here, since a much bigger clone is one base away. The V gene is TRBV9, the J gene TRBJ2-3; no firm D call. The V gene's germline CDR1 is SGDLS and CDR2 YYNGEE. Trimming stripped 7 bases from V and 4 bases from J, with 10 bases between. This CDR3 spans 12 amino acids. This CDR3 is CASGIASDTQYF. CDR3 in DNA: TGTGCCAGCGGCATAGCCTCAGATACGCAGTATTTT.

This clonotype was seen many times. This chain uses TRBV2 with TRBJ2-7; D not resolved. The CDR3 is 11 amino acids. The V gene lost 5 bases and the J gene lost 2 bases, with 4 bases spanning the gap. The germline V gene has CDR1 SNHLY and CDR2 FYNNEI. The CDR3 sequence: CASSPAYEQYF. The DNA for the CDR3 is TGTGCCAGCAGTCCTGCCTACGAGCAGTACTTC. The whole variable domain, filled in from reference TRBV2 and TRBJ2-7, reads EPEVTQTPSHQVTQMGQEVILRCVPISNHLYFYWYRQILGQKVEFLVSFYNNEISEKSEIFDDQFSVERPDGSNFTLKIRSTKLEDSAMYFCASSPAYEQYFGPGTRLTVT.

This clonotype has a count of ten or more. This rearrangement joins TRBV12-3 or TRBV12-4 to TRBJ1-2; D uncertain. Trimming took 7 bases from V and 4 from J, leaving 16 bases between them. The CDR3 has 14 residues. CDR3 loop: CASTDSLAIYGYTF. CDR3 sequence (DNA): TGTGCCAGCACCGATAGCTTGGCCATCTATGGCTACACCTTC.

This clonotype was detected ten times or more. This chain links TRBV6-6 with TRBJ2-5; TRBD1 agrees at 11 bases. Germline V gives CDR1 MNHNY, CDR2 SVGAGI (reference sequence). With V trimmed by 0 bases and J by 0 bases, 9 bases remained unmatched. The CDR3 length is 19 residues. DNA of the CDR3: TGTGCCAGCAGTTACTCGAGGACAGGGGGCGGAAAGTACCAAGAGACCCAGTACTTC. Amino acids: CASSYSRTGGGKYQETQYF.

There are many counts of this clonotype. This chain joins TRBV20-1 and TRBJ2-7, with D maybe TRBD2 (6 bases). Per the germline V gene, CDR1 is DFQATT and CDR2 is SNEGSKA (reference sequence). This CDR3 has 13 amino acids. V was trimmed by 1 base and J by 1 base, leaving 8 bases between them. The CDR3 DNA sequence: TGCAGTGCTAGAGGTGCGGGATCCTACGAGCAGTACTTC. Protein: CSARGAGSYEQYF.

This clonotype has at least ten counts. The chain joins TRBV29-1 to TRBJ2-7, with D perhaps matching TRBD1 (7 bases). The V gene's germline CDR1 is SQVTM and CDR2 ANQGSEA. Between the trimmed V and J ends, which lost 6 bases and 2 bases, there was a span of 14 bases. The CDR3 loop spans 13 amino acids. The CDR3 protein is CSVLRGETYEQYF. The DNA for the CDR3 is TGCAGCGTCCTCAGGGGGGAAACCTACGAGCAGTACTTC.

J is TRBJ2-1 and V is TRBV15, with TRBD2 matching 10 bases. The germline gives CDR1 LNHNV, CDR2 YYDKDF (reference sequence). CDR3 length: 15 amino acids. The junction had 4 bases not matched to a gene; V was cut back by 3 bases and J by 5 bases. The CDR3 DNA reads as TGTGCCACCAGCAGCCAGCGGGAGGGGGACAATGAGCAGTTCTTC. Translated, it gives CATSSQREGDNEQFF.

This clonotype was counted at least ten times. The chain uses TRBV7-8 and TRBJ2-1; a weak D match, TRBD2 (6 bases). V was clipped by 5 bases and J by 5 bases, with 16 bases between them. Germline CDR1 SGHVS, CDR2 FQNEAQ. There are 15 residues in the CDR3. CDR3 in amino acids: CASSITSLPHNEQFF. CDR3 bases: TGTGCCAGCAGCATCACTAGCCTCCCCCACAATGAGCAGTTCTTC.

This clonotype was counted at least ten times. This chain's CDR3 is CSARLVDHSYEQYF. CDR3 nucleotides: TGCAGTGCTAGACTCGTGGACCACTCCTACGAGCAGTACTTC. The chain has TRBV20-1 and TRBJ2-7; no firm D call. V shed 2 bases and J shed 0 bases, with 11 bases lying between them. The V gene's germline CDR1 is DFQATT and CDR2 SNEGSKA (reference sequence). The CDR3 sequence is 14 residues long.

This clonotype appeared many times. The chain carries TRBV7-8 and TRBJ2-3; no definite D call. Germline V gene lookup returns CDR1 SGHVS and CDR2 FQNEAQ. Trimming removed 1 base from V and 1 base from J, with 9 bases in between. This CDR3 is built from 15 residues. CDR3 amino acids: CASSLGTRGTDTQYF. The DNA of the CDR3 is TGTGCCAGCAGCTTAGGGACCCGGGGCACAGATACGCAGTATTTT.

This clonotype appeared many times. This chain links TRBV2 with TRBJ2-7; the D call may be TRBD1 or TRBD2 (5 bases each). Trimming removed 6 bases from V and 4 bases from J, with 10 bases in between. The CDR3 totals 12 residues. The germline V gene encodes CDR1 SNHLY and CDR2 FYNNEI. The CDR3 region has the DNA TGTGCCAGCAGGGGGGACGGATACGAGCAGTACTTC. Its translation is CASRGDGYEQYF.

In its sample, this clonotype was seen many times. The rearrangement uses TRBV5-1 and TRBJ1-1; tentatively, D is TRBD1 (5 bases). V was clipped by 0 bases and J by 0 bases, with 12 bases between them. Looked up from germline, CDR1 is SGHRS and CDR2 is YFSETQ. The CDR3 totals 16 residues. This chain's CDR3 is CASSLDRPYMNTEAFF. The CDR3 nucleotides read TGCGCCAGCAGCTTGGACAGGCCATACATGAACACTGAAGCTTTCTTT.

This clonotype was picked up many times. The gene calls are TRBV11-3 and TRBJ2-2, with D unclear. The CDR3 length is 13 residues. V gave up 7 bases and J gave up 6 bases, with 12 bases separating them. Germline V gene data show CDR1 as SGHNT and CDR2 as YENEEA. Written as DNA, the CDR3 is TGTGCCAGCACGTCCGACCAGGCCGGGGAGCTGTTTTTT. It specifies CASTSDQAGELFF.

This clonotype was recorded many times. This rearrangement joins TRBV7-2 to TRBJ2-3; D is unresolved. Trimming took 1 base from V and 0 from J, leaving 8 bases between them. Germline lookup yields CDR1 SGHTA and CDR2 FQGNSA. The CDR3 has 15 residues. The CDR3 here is CASSLGATSTDTQYF. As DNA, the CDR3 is TGTGCCAGCAGCTTAGGAGCGACTAGCACAGATACGCAGTATTTT.

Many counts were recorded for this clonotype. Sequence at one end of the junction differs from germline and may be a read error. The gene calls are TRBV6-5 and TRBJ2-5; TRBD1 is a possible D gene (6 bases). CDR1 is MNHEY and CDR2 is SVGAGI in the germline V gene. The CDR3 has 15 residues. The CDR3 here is CASSLGQGPWETQYF. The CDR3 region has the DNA TGTGCCAGCAGTTTGGGCCAGGGGCCCTGGGAGACCCAATACTTC.

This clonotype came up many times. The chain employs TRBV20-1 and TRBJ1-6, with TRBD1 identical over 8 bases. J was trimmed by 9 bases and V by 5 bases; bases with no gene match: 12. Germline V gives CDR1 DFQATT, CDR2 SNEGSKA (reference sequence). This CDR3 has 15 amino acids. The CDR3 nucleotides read TGCAGTGCTCGGGAGGACAGGGTGGAAGTTTCACCCCTCCACTTT. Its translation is CSAREDRVEVSPLHF.